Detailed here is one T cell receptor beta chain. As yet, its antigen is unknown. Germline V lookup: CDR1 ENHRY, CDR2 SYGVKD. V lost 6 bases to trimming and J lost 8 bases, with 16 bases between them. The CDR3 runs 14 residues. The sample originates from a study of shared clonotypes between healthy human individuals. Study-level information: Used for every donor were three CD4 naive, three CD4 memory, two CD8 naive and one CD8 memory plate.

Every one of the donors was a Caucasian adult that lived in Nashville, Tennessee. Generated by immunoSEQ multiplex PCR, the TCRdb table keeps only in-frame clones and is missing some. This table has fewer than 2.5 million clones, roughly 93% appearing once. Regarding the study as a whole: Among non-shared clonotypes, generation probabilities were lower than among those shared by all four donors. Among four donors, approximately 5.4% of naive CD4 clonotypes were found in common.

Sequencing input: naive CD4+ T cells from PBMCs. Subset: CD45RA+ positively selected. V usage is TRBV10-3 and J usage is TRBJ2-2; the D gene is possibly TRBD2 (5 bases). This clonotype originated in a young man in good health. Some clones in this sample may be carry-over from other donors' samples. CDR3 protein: CAIRDGRGEGELFF. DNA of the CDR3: TGTGCCATCAGGGACGGACGGGGTGAGGGGGAGCTGTTTTTT.